Listed below are T cell receptor beta chains from one sample, sequenced in a study of blood T cell repertoires in COVID-19. TCRdb's table, derived via immunoSEQ multiplex PCR, lists solely in-frame clones and lacks some. In the table there are more than 95,000 clones, around 90% of which are singletons. The sequencing sample was made of peripheral blood. Receptor source: a human donor in a cohort sampled during active COVID-19. Both conserved end residues are trimmed from each CDR3. The D gene is left open where the match is weak. Expanded clones are given a class, and other clones once, few, many or no size at all.

size	V	J	D	CDR3
few	TRBV19	TRBJ1-4	-	ASTGMAGEKLF
-	TRBV7-9	TRBJ1-3	TRBD1	ASSLGGTGGNTIY
-	TRBV28	TRBJ2-3	TRBD2	ASRSGRGLAGTDTQY
-	TRBV24-1	TRBJ2-7	TRBD1	ATSGGDRAYEQY
-	TRBV7-8	TRBJ1-1	-	ASSWRGKNTEAF
-	TRBV19	TRBJ1-5	TRBD1	ASSTPQGMGNQPQH
few	TRBV5-1	TRBJ2-2	TRBD2	ASSFYLAGTNTGELF
-	TRBV28	TRBJ2-7	-	ASSLGHGIYEQY
-	TRBV5-6	TRBJ1-4	-	ASSTLLVHNEKLF
-	TRBV3-1/TRBV3-2	TRBJ1-4	TRBD1	ASSPGQGAFEKLF
once	TRBV9	TRBJ2-7	-	ASSVRLSSYEQY
-	TRBV27	TRBJ2-3	TRBD2	ASSDLTGTSGRARKDTQY
-	TRBV11-2	TRBJ1-3	-	ASSLDLGVSGNTIY
-	TRBV6-5	TRBJ1-2	TRBD1	ASRRGNSVNGYT
-	TRBV19	TRBJ2-7	TRBD1	ASSIDGQGTYEQY
few	TRBV19	TRBJ1-1	-	ASQNAYPSAEAF